This T cell receptor beta chain was found in a study of T cells after yellow fever vaccination. Regarding the study as a whole: Most primary-vaccination clones recurred post-booster (roughly 96% CD4, around 88% CD8). The bulk population could contribute abundant contaminating clonotypes to FACS-sorted repertoires.

The authors made TCR cDNA by 5'RACE template switching, adding a universal primer site and UMIs. Using its own MiXCR run on the 5' RACE reads, TCRdb lists one record per CDR3 protein. The top ten hold about 0.9% of the sample, which has under 300,000 distinct CDR3 sequences, 6.9% seen once. CDR1 MNHNS and CDR2 SASEGT come from the germline V gene. J gave up 4 bases and V 7 bases, and 7 bases lay outside the gene matches. The CDR3 is 15 amino acids. With regard to this clonotype: Its antigen remains unidentified.

The specimen comprised CD4+ T cells sorted from PBMCs, sampled 15 days after the yellow fever booster vaccination. The receptor comes from a young man who received the YFV17D yellow fever vaccine. The V and J genes are TRBV6-1 and TRBJ2-3, with 11 positions matching TRBD1. CDR3 in DNA: TGTGCCAGCATCGAGGGGACAGGGGGACCAGATACGCAGTATTTT. Amino acid sequence: CASIEGTGGPDTQYF.